This is a list of T cell receptor beta chains from one sample in a study of control samples from healthy donors and cancer patients. Using immunoSEQ multiplex PCR, the repertoire was profiled, and TCRdb retains in-frame clones only, with some absent. The sample has about 160,000 clones; approximately 94% are singletons. The sequenced sample consisted of PBMCs. The receptor source for this set is a man aged 60 to 69 with colorectal cancer. Each CDR3 is given with its conserved first and last residue. The order of the fields is D gene, J gene, V gene, clone size, CDR3 protein, CDR3 DNA. D genes are given only for firm matches. Size tells how often a clone was seen (once, few, many) or the class of an expanded clone, and some rows leave it out.

D: NA; J: TRBJ1-1; V: TRBV7-2; size: NA; CDR3: CASSSAAEAFF; DNA: TGTGCCAGCAGCTCCGCAGCTGAAGCTTTCTTT
D: NA; J: TRBJ1-1; V: TRBV7-9; size: NA; CDR3: CASSLVGLNTEAFF; DNA: TGTGCCAGCAGCTTAGTCGGGTTGAACACTGAAGCTTTCTTT
D: NA; J: TRBJ2-5; V: TRBV11-3; size: NA; CDR3: CASSLGTGQETQYF; DNA: TGTGCCAGCAGCTTGGGGACGGGACAAGAGACCCAGTACTTC
D: NA; J: TRBJ1-1; V: TRBV30; size: NA; CDR3: CAWSKRGTEAFF; DNA: TGTGCCTGGAGTAAGAGGGGCACTGAAGCTTTCTTT
D: NA; J: TRBJ2-3; V: TRBV18; size: NA; CDR3: CASSSNTDTQYF; DNA: TGTGCCAGCTCATCCAACACAGATACGCAGTATTTT
D: NA; J: TRBJ1-6; V: TRBV19; size: NA; CDR3: CASRSTGAANNSPLHF; DNA: TGTGCCAGTAGATCTACCGGGGCAGCCAATAATTCACCCCTCCACTTT
D: TRBD1; J: TRBJ2-3; V: TRBV19; size: NA; CDR3: CASSRGTGTSTDTQYF; DNA: TGTGCCAGTAGTCGAGGGACAGGGACTAGCACAGATACGCAGTATTTT
D: NA; J: TRBJ1-2; V: TRBV24-1; size: NA; CDR3: CAAGGESYGYTF; DNA: TGTGCCGCGGGAGGGGAGAGCTATGGCTACACCTTC
D: NA; J: TRBJ1-1; V: TRBV4-3; size: NA; CDR3: CASSQDRGGNTEAFF; DNA: TGCGCCAGCAGCCAAGATCGGGGTGGGAACACTGAAGCTTTCTTT
D: TRBD2; J: TRBJ2-3; V: TRBV9; size: NA; CDR3: CASSVGWTSGITDTQYF; DNA: TGTGCCAGCAGCGTAGGGTGGACTAGCGGGATCACAGATACGCAGTATTTT
D: NA; J: TRBJ2-5; V: TRBV20-1; size: NA; CDR3: CSATGVKTQYF; DNA: TGCAGTGCTACGGGGGTGAAGACCCAGTACTTC
D: NA; J: TRBJ1-2; V: TRBV6-5; size: once; CDR3: CASSYYIGHGYTF; DNA: TGTGCCAGCAGTTACTATATAGGCCATGGCTACACCTTC
D: TRBD1; J: TRBJ1-1; V: TRBV12-3/TRBV12-4; size: NA; CDR3: CASSFGQGAEAFF; DNA: TGTGCCAGCAGTTTCGGACAGGGGGCTGAAGCTTTCTTT
D: NA; J: TRBJ2-1; V: TRBV5-1; size: NA; CDR3: CASSLEGRPTANEQFF; DNA: TGCGCCAGCAGCTTGGAAGGTAGACCTACGGCCAATGAGCAGTTCTTC
D: NA; J: TRBJ1-6; V: TRBV12-3/TRBV12-4; size: NA; CDR3: CASSIGNSPLHF; DNA: TGTGCCAGCAGTATAGGGAATTCACCCCTCCACTTT
D: NA; J: TRBJ1-5; V: TRBV27; size: NA; CDR3: CASSLNRVGQPQHF; DNA: TGTGCCAGCAGTTTGAACAGGGTCGGTCAGCCCCAGCATTTT
D: TRBD1; J: TRBJ1-1; V: TRBV6-2/TRBV6-3; size: NA; CDR3: CASSFPGQTMNTEAFF; DNA: TGTGCCAGCAGTTTCCCGGGACAGACCATGAACACTGAAGCTTTCTTT
D: TRBD1; J: TRBJ1-4; V: TRBV7-9; size: NA; CDR3: CASSWKIGTGIEKLFF; DNA: TGTGCCAGCAGTTGGAAGATCGGGACAGGGATTGAAAAACTGTTTTTT
D: TRBD1; J: TRBJ2-3; V: TRBV18; size: NA; CDR3: CASSPRLQGWTLTDTQYF; DNA: TGTGCCAGCTCACCACGGTTACAGGGGTGGACGCTCACAGATACGCAGTATTTT
D: NA; J: TRBJ1-2; V: TRBV6-1; size: NA; CDR3: CASSEVWIEAYGYTF; DNA: TGTGCCAGCAGTGAAGTTTGGATAGAGGCCTATGGCTACACCTTC
D: TRBD2; J: TRBJ2-7; V: TRBV20-1; size: once; CDR3: CSAREGGRQYF; DNA: TGCAGTGCTAGAGAAGGCGGGAGGCAGTACTTC
D: NA; J: TRBJ1-1; V: TRBV12-3/TRBV12-4; size: NA; CDR3: CASSPRRGTEAFF; DNA: TGTGCCAGCAGTCCCCGGAGGGGCACTGAAGCTTTCTTT
D: TRBD2; J: TRBJ2-5; V: TRBV29-1; size: NA; CDR3: CSVELPEYVGLAGLQETQYF; DNA: TGCAGCGTTGAATTGCCGGAATATGTCGGACTAGCGGGGCTACAAGAGACCCAGTACTTC
D: NA; J: TRBJ2-3; V: TRBV3-1/TRBV3-2; size: NA; CDR3: CASSRDQMLDTQYF; DNA: TGTGCCAGCAGCCGGGACCAGATGTTAGATACGCAGTATTTT
D: NA; J: TRBJ1-1; V: TRBV6-4; size: NA; CDR3: CASSASGNTNTEAFF; DNA: TGTGCCAGCAGTGCCTCAGGGAACACGAACACTGAAGCTTTCTTT
D: TRBD2; J: TRBJ2-3; V: TRBV10-2; size: few; CDR3: CASSTNGGAVDTQYF; DNA: TGCGCCAGCAGTACTAACGGGGGGGCTGTAGATACGCAGTATTTT
D: TRBD1; J: TRBJ2-2; V: TRBV5-4; size: NA; CDR3: CASSLAAGGIYTGELFF; DNA: TGTGCCAGCAGCTTGGCGGCAGGGGGCATATACACCGGGGAGCTGTTTTTT
D: TRBD1; J: TRBJ1-2; V: TRBV28; size: NA; CDR3: CASSLGTGIYGYTF; DNA: TGTGCCAGCAGTTTAGGGACAGGGATCTATGGCTACACCTTC
D: TRBD1; J: TRBJ1-1; V: TRBV28; size: NA; CDR3: CASSFKGAIPEAFF; DNA: TGTGCCAGCAGTTTTAAGGGGGCCATCCCTGAAGCTTTCTTT
D: NA; J: TRBJ2-7; V: TRBV7-9; size: NA; CDR3: CASSASWDDEQYF; DNA: TGTGCCAGCAGCGCAAGCTGGGACGACGAGCAGTACTTC
D: TRBD2; J: TRBJ2-7; V: TRBV18; size: once; CDR3: CASSSTSAFSYEQYF; DNA: TGTGCCAGCTCATCCACTAGCGCGTTCTCCTACGAGCAGTACTTC